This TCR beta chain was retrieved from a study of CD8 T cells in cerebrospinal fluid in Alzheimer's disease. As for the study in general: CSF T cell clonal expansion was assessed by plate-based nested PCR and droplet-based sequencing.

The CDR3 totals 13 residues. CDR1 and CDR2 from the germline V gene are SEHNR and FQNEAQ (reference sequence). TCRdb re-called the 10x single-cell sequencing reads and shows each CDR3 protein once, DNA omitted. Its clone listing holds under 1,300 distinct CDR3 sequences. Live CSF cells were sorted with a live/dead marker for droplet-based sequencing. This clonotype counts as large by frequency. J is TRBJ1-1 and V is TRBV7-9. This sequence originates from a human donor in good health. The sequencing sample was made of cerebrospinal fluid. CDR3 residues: CASSLELGLEAFF.